This T cell receptor (beta chain) was identified during a study of a mutant IDH1 vaccine in newly diagnosed glioma. On the study more broadly: Prior therapy was radiotherapy, temozolomide, or both; most received both.

As for this clone: Its antigen is not identified.

Libraries were prepared by immunoSEQ multiplex PCR; TCRdb keeps only in-frame clonotypes and omits some of them. The sample holds roughly 60,000 clones, approximately 84% seen once. The ends were cut back, 0 bases at V and 5 bases at J, with 15 bases in the middle. Germline loops: CDR1 SGDLS, CDR2 YYNGEE. This CDR3 comprises 16 residues. The time point here: week 23, last vaccination. The vaccine gave 300 ug of a 20-mer mutant IDH1 peptide subcutaneously per dose. Broader study findings: Pseudoprogression appeared independent of alterations in top peripheral clonotypes.

The rearrangement joins TRBV9 to TRBJ2-1, with D possibly matching TRBD1 (5 bases). This sample comprised PBMCs, obtained from a glioma patient whose treatment included an IDH1 peptide vaccine. The receptor was isolated from a man aged 30 to 39 with glioma. In DNA, the CDR3 is TGTGCCAGCAGCGTAGCCACTTCCGGACATAACAATGAGCAGTTCTTC. Protein: CASSVATSGHNNEQFF.